The TCR beta chain described here comes from a study of blood T cell repertoires in COVID-19. Study in general: The origin of the acute and convalescent COVID-19 samples was the United States, Italy and Spain.

In the original processing: It was from reference gene primer amplification that nucleated cell counts were estimated. Assay: immunoSEQ multiplex PCR; the TCRdb copy retains only in-frame clones and omits some. That table furnishes V, J and clone size, whereas the DNA furnished D and trimming. The sample consists of about 380,000 clones, 75% to 90% of them appearing once. Per the germline V gene, CDR1 is SQVTM and CDR2 is ANQGSEA. Trimming cost V 4 bases and J 4 bases, with 11 bases left between them. The CDR3 contains 13 residues. Sequencing was performed on peripheral blood. The receptor comes from a woman aged 18-29 years with acute or convalescent COVID-19. The chain links TRBV29-1 to TRBJ2-1; D is perhaps TRBD2 (5 bases). CDR3 DNA: TGCAGCGTTGGAGGGAATGGATACAATGAGCAGTTCTTC. Its protein product is CSVGGNGYNEQFF.